Below are 3 T cell receptor beta chains sequenced from a single sample in a study of shared clonotypes between healthy human individuals. Sequencing was performed with immunoSEQ multiplex PCR; in TCRdb, only in-frame clones are kept and a portion is missing. The sample comprises approximately 2,300,000 clones, 85% to 95% of which are singletons, and 0.37% rests with the top ten. The sequencing sample was made of naive CD4+ T cells from PBMCs. Subset denoted: CD45RA+ positively selected. These receptors were collected from a man aged 18 to 35 in good health. Some clones in this sample may be carry-over from other donors' samples.

The chain links TRBV5-4 to TRBJ2-1; possibly TRBD1 for D (5 bases). This CDR3 has 14 amino acids. Trimming removed 1 base at V and 5 bases at J, with 10 bases between. Germline-derived CDR1 and CDR2 are SGHNT and YYREEE (reference sequence). The DNA for the CDR3 is TGTGCCAGCAGCTTGCAGGGTACTCACAATGAGCAGTTCTTC. It is translated as CASSLQGTHNEQFF.

On this clone: Distinct nucleotide sequences in the sample also encode this CDR3. The chain recombines TRBV18 with TRBJ2-7, with D unclear. The V gene's germline CDR1 is KGHSH and CDR2 LQKENI. Between the trimmed V and J ends, which lost 2 bases and 7 bases, there was a span of 12 bases. The CDR3 is 13 residues long. CDR3 residues: CASSPAADREQYF. DNA of the CDR3: TGTGCCAGCTCACCAGCGGCAGATAGAGAGCAGTACTTC.

The rearrangement joins TRBV19 to TRBJ1-5; 12 bases are shared with TRBD1. Germline lookup yields CDR1 LNHDA and CDR2 SQIVND (reference sequence). The CDR3 extends over 11 amino acids. V lost 5 bases, J lost 15 bases, and 2 bases stayed unmatched. The CDR3 DNA is TGTGCCAGTAGTCGGGACAGGGGGCTGCATTTT. It translates to CASSRDRGLHF. Complete variable domain (other parts from reference TRBV19 and TRBJ1-5): DGGITQSPKYLFRKEGQNVTLSCEQNLNHDAMYWYRQDPGQGLRLIYYSQIVNDFQKGDIAEGYSVSREKKESFPLTVTSAQKNPTAFYLCASSRDRGLHFGDGTRLSIL.